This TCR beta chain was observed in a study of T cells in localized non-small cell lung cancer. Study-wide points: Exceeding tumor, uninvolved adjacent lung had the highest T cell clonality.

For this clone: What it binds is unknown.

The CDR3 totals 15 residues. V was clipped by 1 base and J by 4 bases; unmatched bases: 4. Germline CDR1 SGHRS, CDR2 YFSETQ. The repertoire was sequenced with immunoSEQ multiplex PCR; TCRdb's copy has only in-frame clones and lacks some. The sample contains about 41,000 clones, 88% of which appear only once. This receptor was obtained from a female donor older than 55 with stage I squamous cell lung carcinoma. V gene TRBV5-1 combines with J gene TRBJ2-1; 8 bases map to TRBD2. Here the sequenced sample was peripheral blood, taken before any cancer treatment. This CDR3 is CASSLSGSRYNEQFF. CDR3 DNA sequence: TGCGCCAGCAGCTTGAGCGGGAGTCGGTACAATGAGCAGTTCTTC.